This TCR beta chain stems from a study of T cell responses to AZD1222 COVID-19 vaccine. Pooling covered second doses at about 4 or about 12 weeks. This clone was detected once. Its specificity is not known. Notes on the study in general: It should be noted that donors were predominantly white British and more often female, and clonal diversity was possibly underestimated. Sampling captured repertoires only after the peak T cell response. Seropositivity was recorded at baseline in only 6 or 7 AZD1222 recipients.

The data were produced by immunoSEQ multiplex PCR, yet TCRdb's version contains in-frame clones alone and is incomplete. Of 85,000 to 120,000 clones in the sample, 90% were seen once. CDR3 length: 15 residues. CDR1 MNHNY and CDR2 SVGAGI come from the germline V gene (reference sequence). V gave up 0 bases and J gave up 6 bases, with 13 bases separating them. This TCR was recovered from an adult who received the AZD1222 COVID-19 vaccine. The sample was peripheral blood, taken 28 days after the second AZD1222 dose. V is TRBV6-6 and J is TRBJ2-3; D is undetermined. The CDR3 protein is CASSYSHQTGDTQYF. In DNA form, the CDR3 reads TGTGCCAGCAGTTACTCACATCAAACCGGGGATACGCAGTATTTT.